A single sample gave rise to the 12 T cell receptor beta chains below, sequenced in a study of blood T cell repertoires in COVID-19. TCRdb's copy holds only in-frame clones and misses some; the assay was immunoSEQ multiplex PCR. This sample has roughly 41,000 clones; 80% to 90% occur once, and the top ten carry around 16%. Sequencing was carried out using peripheral blood. The origin of the receptors is a human donor in a cohort sampled during active COVID-19. The donor label of this sample is uncertain.

The V and J genes are TRBV6-2 or TRBV6-3 and TRBJ1-1; TRBD1 matches 10 bases. This CDR3 comprises 16 residues. The germline CDR1 and CDR2 sequences are MNHEY and SVGEGT. The trim removed 0 bases at V and 3 bases at J, leaving 4 bases unmatched. The CDR3 spells CASSYSRTGGDTEAFF. The CDR3 DNA is TGTGCCAGCAGTTACTCCCGGACAGGGGGGGACACTGAAGCTTTCTTT.

The chain uses TRBV18 and TRBJ1-2, with D tentatively TRBD1 (5 bases). CDR1 and CDR2 (germline): KGHSH, LQKENI. This CDR3 spans 14 amino acids. Trimming stripped 8 bases from V and 4 bases from J, with 17 bases between. Here the CDR3 DNA reads TGTGCCAGCGAACCGACAGAACGGGTCTATGGCTACACCTTC. Translating gives CASEPTERVYGYTF.

The CDR3 nucleotides are TGTGCCAGCAGCTTTGACAGGGCCACCGGGGAGCTGTTTTTT. This encodes CASSFDRATGELFF. The rearrangement joins TRBV5-6 to TRBJ2-2, with TRBD1 identical over 7 bases. The CDR3 is 14 residues long. The germline CDR1 and CDR2 sequences are SGHDT and YYEEEE. V shed 2 bases, J shed 4 bases, and the junction held 2 bases outside the gene matches.

The chain is built from TRBV12-3 or TRBV12-4 and TRBJ2-4; 7 nucleotides agree with TRBD2. V trimming: 2 bases; J trimming: 7 bases; junction bases outside the gene matches: 2. The CDR3 has 13 residues. CDR3 region: CASSLREGNIQYF. The CDR3 nucleotides are TGTGCCAGCAGTTTAAGGGAGGGCAACATTCAGTACTTC.

This rearrangement joins TRBV9 to TRBJ2-7; D gene uncertain. The CDR3 is made up of 15 amino acids. Trimming stripped 1 base from V and 4 bases from J, with 15 bases between. Germline V gene sequence: CDR1 SGDLS, CDR2 YYNGEE. The DNA for the CDR3 is TGTGCCAGCAGCGTATCCCACACAACGGGTTACGAGCAGTACTTC. It encodes CASSVSHTTGYEQYF.

This chain joins TRBV2 and TRBJ1-2; TRBD1 aligns across 9 bases. Germline trimming cut 5 bases from V and 8 bases from J; bases unmatched to any gene: 12. The CDR3 is 15 residues long. The germline V gene has CDR1 SNHLY and CDR2 FYNNEI. This chain's CDR3 is CASSPWTGAPRGYTF. For the CDR3, the DNA is TGTGCCAGCAGTCCCTGGACAGGGGCACCTCGAGGCTACACCTTC.

The chain links TRBV3-1 (or the pseudogene TRBV3-2) to TRBJ1-2; the D is unclear. The CDR3 has 14 amino acids. The V and J ends lost 3 bases and 8 bases respectively, with 16 bases between them. The germline V gene has CDR1 LGHDT and CDR2 YNNKEL (reference sequence). CDR3 sequence reads: CASSHAVEGGGYTF. CDR3 nucleotides: TGTGCCAGCAGCCATGCCGTCGAGGGTGGGGGCTACACCTTC.

This clone was counted once. CDR3 protein: CASSVVGTATEAFF. CDR3 DNA: TGTGCCAGCAGCGTAGTTGGCACAGCCACTGAAGCTTTCTTT. V gene TRBV9 combines with J gene TRBJ1-1; unclear D gene. Germline V gene sequence: CDR1 SGDLS, CDR2 YYNGEE. The CDR3 extends over 14 amino acids. The germline V and J ends were trimmed by 0 bases and 4 bases, with 10 bases remaining between them.

V gene TRBV13 combines with J gene TRBJ1-2, with 8 bases fitting TRBD1. This CDR3 is 14 amino acids long. In germline, CDR1 is PRHDT, CDR2 FYEKMQ (reference sequence). Trimming at V came to 4 bases and at J to 5 bases, leaving 6 bases not matched to a gene. The CDR3 DNA follows: TGTGCCAGCAGCTGGGCAGGGGGCGGGTATGGCTACACCTTC. This encodes CASSWAGGGYGYTF.

The chain links TRBV5-1 to TRBJ1-3; 8 nucleotides agree with TRBD1. The CDR3 consists of 14 residues. Trimming at V came to 4 bases and at J to 0 bases, leaving 0 bases not matched to a gene. Germline values: CDR1 SGHRS, CDR2 YFSETQ. Written as DNA, the CDR3 is TGCGCCAGCAGCACAGGGGGCTCTGGAAACACCATATATTTT. This translates into CASSTGGSGNTIYF. Combining the CDR3 with reference TRBV5-1 and TRBJ1-3 gives the whole variable domain KAGVTQTPRYLIKTRGQQVTLSCSPISGHRSVSWYQQTPGQGLQFLFEYFSETQRNKGNFPGRFSGRQFSNSRSEMNVSTLELGDSALYLCASSTGGSGNTIYFGEGSWLTVV.

This chain joins TRBV29-1 and TRBJ1-1; D is unresolved. Trimming took off 7 bases at V and 0 bases at J, with 3 bases between the two ends. Germline-derived CDR1 and CDR2 are SQVTM and ANQGSEA. This CDR3 is 10 amino acids long. The CDR3 loop reads CSAMNTEAFF. The CDR3 DNA follows: TGCAGCGCTATGAACACTGAAGCTTTCTTT.

The chain recombines TRBV4-2 with TRBJ2-7; D is unclear. The CDR3 has 12 amino acids. The V gene's germline CDR1 is LGHNA and CDR2 YNFKEQ. Trimming shortened V by 0 bases and J by 5 bases, and 5 bases separated the two germline ends. CDR3 in amino acids: CASSQDLHEQYF. In DNA, the CDR3 is TGTGCCAGCAGCCAAGATCTCCACGAGCAGTACTTC.